The clone carrying this T cell receptor beta chain has a handful of counts. What it binds is not known. These data are taken from a study of human T cells and chemical hapten exposure. At the level of the study: The patients, most of them female, presented with alopecia areata, totalis or universalis.

Study-level results: Compared to controls, expanded TCRs made significantly more large clusters of similar CDR3s. Because all patients had alopecia, their immune responses might differ from healthy ones.

TCRdb reprocessed the RACE reads via MiXCR and lists one record per CDR3 protein. This sample has around 300,000 distinct CDR3 sequences; over 5% occur once, and the top ten carry around 8%. Time point noted: pre-sensitization, week 0. The treatment was: therapeutic diphenylcyclopropenone sensitization with weekly scalp DPC. Blood draws came first, before each patch test. CDR3 length: 15 amino acids. V trimming: 5 bases; J trimming: 3 bases; junction bases outside the gene matches: 5. The source is a woman aged 18-30 years with alopecia areata. Some clones in this sample may be carry-over from other donors' samples. The sequenced sample was whole blood, obtained in connection with sensitization to the hapten diphenylcyclopropenone (DPC). This rearrangement joins TRBV12-3 or TRBV12-4 to TRBJ1-4, with 8 nucleotides matching TRBD1. DNA for the CDR3: TGTGCCAGCAGTGGTCAGGGGGCCGCTAATGAAAAACTGTTTTTT. This sequence encodes CASSGQGAANEKLFF.